One and the same sample provided the 22 T cell receptor beta chains below, sequenced in a study of CD8+CD57+ T cells in acquired aplastic anemia. Genomic DNA, the template, was used for profiling of the TCR beta VDJ and CDR3. TCRdb re-called the reads through MiXCR, storing one row per CDR3 protein. The sample lists over 150,000 distinct CDR3 sequences, roughly 48% occurring once. Sequencing involved patients with CD8+CD57+ cell expansion previously shown by flow cytometry. The sample taken for sequencing was sorted CD4+, CD8+, or CD8+CD57+ T cells (not recorded which) from PBMCs. These receptors were obtained from a human donor with aplastic anemia.

This clonotype was recorded many times. V gene TRBV25-1 combines with J gene TRBJ2-1, with 11 bases aligning to TRBD1. The length of the CDR3 is 16 residues. V lost 6 bases, J lost 7 bases, and 11 bases stayed unmatched. Germline values: CDR1 MGHDK, CDR2 SYGVNS. The CDR3 spells CASSHFGGQGANEQFF. The CDR3 bases are TGTGCCAGCAGCCACTTTGGTGGACAGGGGGCAAATGAGCAGTTCTTC. Supplemented by reference TRBV25-1 and TRBJ2-1, the full variable domain reads EADIYQTPRYLVIGTGKKITLECSQTMGHDKMYWYQQDPGMELHLIHYSYGVNSTEKGDLSSESTVSRIRTEHFPLTLESARPSHTSQYLCASSHFGGQGANEQFFGPGTRLTVL.

A few counts support this clonotype. A much larger clone lies a single base off, so this may be a read error. The chain is built from TRBV6-1 and TRBJ2-7; perhaps TRBD2 as D (5 bases). The CDR3 spans 14 residues. The germline gives CDR1 MNHNS, CDR2 SASEGT. CDR3 in DNA: TGTGCCAGCAGTCCCCAGCGGAACTCCTACGGGCAGTACTTC. Translating it yields CASSPQRNSYGQYF.

This clonotype was seen a few times. The genes are TRBV6-1 and TRBJ1-3; D is possibly TRBD1 (5 bases). V lost 8 bases and J 0 bases, leaving 17 bases between the germline ends. The CDR3 is made up of 16 amino acids. CDR1 is MNHNS and CDR2 is SASEGT in the germline V gene. The CDR3, as DNA: TGTGCCAGCCGACGGCCGGGGGGGATCTCTGGAAACACCATATATTTT. Protein product: CASRRPGGISGNTIYF.

This chain connects TRBV24-1 to TRBJ2-5; D might be TRBD1 (5 bases). The CDR3 sequence is 13 residues long. V dropped 6 bases and J dropped 2 bases, with 9 bases sitting between them. The germline CDR1 and CDR2 sequences are KGHDR and SFDVKD. CDR3 nucleotides: TGTGCCACCAGTACAGGAGTTCAAGAGACCCAGTACTTC. The encoded protein is CATSTGVQETQYF.

Ten or more counts support this clonotype. The chain recombines TRBV11-1 with TRBJ1-5, with a weak D call TRBD1 (6 bases). CDR1 and CDR2 from the germline V gene are SGHAT and FQDESV (reference sequence). The CDR3 sequence is 16 residues long. V lost 1 base, J lost 4 bases, and 14 bases lay in between. In DNA form, the CDR3 reads TGTGCCAGCAGCTTAGGAAGGGGGGGGAGAAATCAGCCCCAGCATTTT. Its protein product is CASSLGRGGRNQPQHF.

This clonotype was picked up many times. This sequence joins TRBV19 and TRBJ2-7; 12 nucleotides align to TRBD1. The CDR3 length is 15 residues. Germline V lookup: CDR1 LNHDA, CDR2 SQIVND (reference sequence). V was pared by 4 bases and J by 3 bases, with 4 bases of the junction left unmatched. The CDR3 is CASSKGQGANYEQYF. The CDR3 DNA is TGTGCCAGTAGTAAGGGACAGGGGGCTAACTACGAGCAGTACTTC.

This clonotype was detected ten times or more. V is TRBV7-8 and J is TRBJ2-2; 11 nucleotides agree with TRBD1. The CDR3 is 16 residues long. Germline trimming cut 5 bases from V and 6 bases from J; bases unmatched to any gene: 8. Germline loops: CDR1 SGHVS, CDR2 FQNEAQ. The CDR3 bases are TGTGCCAGCAGCCAACCGGGACAGGGGGTAGCCGGGGAGCTGTTTTTT. It yields the protein CASSQPGQGVAGELFF.

With respect to this clonotype: Given a much more abundant clone one base away, this may be a read error. The chain carries TRBV27 and TRBJ2-3, with D possibly called TRBD1 or TRBD2 (5 bases each). The germline V gene has CDR1 MNHEY and CDR2 SMNVEV (reference sequence). V was clipped by 10 bases and J by 3 bases, with 14 bases between them. The CDR3 is made up of 13 amino acids. CDR3 loop: CATRVEGTDTQYF. CDR3 nucleotide sequence: TGTGCCACCAGAGTCGAGGGGACAGATACGCAGTATTTT.

This clonotype has at least ten counts. The V and J genes are TRBV29-1 and TRBJ1-2, with a possible D match to TRBD1 (5 bases). The germline V and J ends were trimmed by 3 bases and 11 bases, with 13 bases remaining between them. The germline V gene encodes CDR1 SQVTM and CDR2 ANQGSEA. This CDR3 is 11 amino acids long. The CDR3 DNA is TGCAGCGTTGACCCGACAGAGGATTACACCTTC. This sequence encodes CSVDPTEDYTF.

This clonotype has at least ten counts. This chain uses TRBV5-1 with TRBJ2-5; D may be TRBD1 (6 bases). Between the trimmed V and J ends, which lost 4 bases and 3 bases, there was a span of 16 bases. Germline CDR1 reads SGHRS; CDR2 reads YFSETQ. There are 15 residues in the CDR3. CDR3 coding DNA: TGCGCCAGCAGCGACGACCGGGACACTAAAGAGACCCAGTACTTC. It specifies CASSDDRDTKETQYF.

The chain couples TRBV19 to TRBJ2-6; maybe TRBD2 (5 bases). Germline V gene lookup returns CDR1 LNHDA and CDR2 SQIVND (reference sequence). The length of the CDR3 is 15 residues. With 2 bases removed from V and 4 bases from J, the gap between germline ends came to 9 bases. Here the CDR3 DNA reads TGTGCCAGTAGTATAATGGCTAGCGGGGCCAACGTCCTGACTTTC. Translation: CASSIMASGANVLTF.

V and J are TRBV2 and TRBJ2-6, with TRBD1 as a possible D gene (5 bases). Germline V gene lookup returns CDR1 SNHLY and CDR2 FYNNEI. This CDR3 spans 18 amino acids. Trimming left V 7 bases short and J 4 bases short, with 23 bases between. The DNA for the CDR3 is TGTGCCAGCACCTTAAGACTCGACAGCTCTGACGGGGCCAACGTCCTGACTTTC. Its protein is CASTLRLDSSDGANVLTF.

Details on this clonotype: The junction and the germline gene differ at one end; a read error may be behind it. The rearrangement uses TRBV20-1 and TRBJ2-1, with D hard to call. There are 14 residues in the CDR3. Germline V lookup: CDR1 DFQATT, CDR2 SNEGSKA (reference sequence). The CDR3 reads CRARDGSSYNEQFF. CDR3 sequence (DNA): TGCAGGGCTAGAGACGGCTCTTCGTACAATGAGCAGTTCTTC.

This clonotype was counted at least ten times. The chain uses TRBV6-1 and TRBJ2-7; D perhaps matches TRBD1 (6 bases). From germline, CDR1 is MNHNS and CDR2 SASEGT. V was pared by 6 bases and J by 3 bases, with 18 bases between. There are 15 residues in the CDR3. The CDR3: CASSPRQAASYEQYF. In DNA form, the CDR3 reads TGTGCCAGCAGCCCCCGACAGGCAGCTAGCTACGAGCAGTACTTC.

This clonotype was recorded many times. The chain carries TRBV7-9 and TRBJ2-7; TRBD1 aligns across 12 bases. Germline CDR1 reads SEHNR; CDR2 reads FQNEAQ (reference sequence). The CDR3 runs to 15 residues. After removal of 5 bases from V and 6 bases from J, the junction contained 8 bases not matched to a gene. The CDR3 region is CASSPSGQGAGEQYF. CDR3 DNA: TGTGCCAGCAGCCCCTCGGGACAGGGGGCAGGCGAGCAGTACTTC.

This clonotype was detected ten times or more. This rearrangement joins TRBV11-2 to TRBJ2-2; 14 bases fit TRBD2. The V gene end was trimmed by 2 bases and the J gene end by 6 bases; junction bases not matched to a gene: 11. Germline-derived CDR1 and CDR2 are SGHAT and FQNNGV. The CDR3 is made up of 19 amino acids. CDR3: CASSLLPGTSGRLAGELFF. For the CDR3, the DNA is TGTGCCAGCAGCTTACTACCCGGGACTAGCGGGAGACTCGCCGGGGAGCTGTTTTTT.

Only a few counts were recorded for this clonotype. This rearrangement joins TRBV9 to TRBJ2-2; perhaps D is TRBD1 or TRBD2 (6 bases each). Trimming cost V 0 bases and J 3 bases, with 12 bases left between them. Germline CDR1 reads SGDLS; CDR2 reads YYNGEE. This CDR3 has 16 residues. CDR3 protein: CASSVGGDTYTGELFF. The CDR3 DNA sequence: TGTGCCAGCAGCGTAGGGGGGGACACCTACACCGGGGAGCTGTTTTTT. Filled out from reference TRBV9 and TRBJ2-2, the complete variable domain reads DSGVTQTPKHLITATGQRVTLRCSPRSGDLSVYWYQQSLDQGLQFLIQYYNGEERAKGNILERFSAQQFPDLHSELNLSSLELGDSALYFCASSVGGDTYTGELFFGEGSRLTVL.

In its sample, this clonotype was seen a few times. The genes are TRBV28 and TRBJ1-2, with a weak D call TRBD1 (6 bases). The V gene's germline CDR1 is MDHEN and CDR2 SYDVKM. V lost 1 base and J lost 8, with 8 bases in between. The CDR3 runs 12 residues. The CDR3 nucleotides are TGTGCCAGCAGTTTATTACAGGGAGGCTACACCTTC. Its translation is CASSLLQGGYTF.

The chain joins TRBV19 to TRBJ1-1; D ambiguous. The ends were cut back, 7 bases at V and 2 bases at J, with 11 bases in the middle. The germline V gene has CDR1 LNHDA and CDR2 SQIVND (reference sequence). CDR3 length: 13 residues. The CDR3 bases are TGTGCCAGTAACCCGGGTGAAAACACTGAAGCTTTCTTT. This sequence encodes CASNPGENTEAFF.

J is TRBJ1-3 and V is TRBV5-1, with a possible D match to TRBD1 (5 bases). CDR1 is SGHRS, CDR2 YFSETQ, per germline. V lost 0 bases to trimming and J lost 2 bases, with 12 bases between them. The CDR3 loop spans 16 amino acids. The CDR3 DNA reads TGCGCCAGCAGCTTGGAGGGGCTCGTTACTGGAAACACCATATATTTT. The encoded protein is CASSLEGLVTGNTIYF.

V and J are TRBV5-4 and TRBJ1-1; D is unresolved. Germline CDR1 and CDR2: SGHNT and YYREEE (reference sequence). V was shortened by 0 bases and J by 1 base, with 7 bases between the two germline ends. The CDR3 runs to 14 residues. CDR3 residues: CASSLGKGNTEAFF. CDR3 bases: TGTGCCAGCAGCTTGGGTAAAGGGAACACTGAAGCTTTCTTT.

This clonotype was picked up a small number of times. The rearrangement links TRBV19 to TRBJ1-3; D is perhaps TRBD1 (6 bases). Germline CDR1 is LNHDA and CDR2 is SQIVND (reference sequence). Trimming took 5 bases from V and 4 from J, leaving 12 bases between them. The CDR3 loop spans 14 amino acids. The CDR3 DNA is TGTGCCAGTAGTCTACAGGGACGCGGAAACACCATATATTTT. Its protein is CASSLQGRGNTIYF.